The rows below give T cell receptor beta chains drawn from one sample of a study of blood T cell repertoires in COVID-19. Produced via immunoSEQ multiplex PCR; TCRdb's table is partial and in-frame only. The repertoire holds some 310,000 clones, with under 90% as singletons. Sequenced sample: peripheral blood. The receptor set was obtained from a woman younger than 45 with COVID-19, enrolled during active disease. CDR3s include the opening cysteine and the closing phenylalanine or tryptophan. A D gene is named only where the DNA matches it firmly. The listing skips clone size in some rows; elsewhere it reads once, few, many or a size class.

v_call	j_call	d_call	clone_size	cdr3_nt	cdr3_aa
TRBV21-1	TRBJ2-5	.	.	TGTGCCAGCAAGCCCGGGACAGGGAAGGAGACCCAGTACTTC	CASKPGTGKETQYF
TRBV5-4	TRBJ2-1	.	.	TGTGCCAGCAGCCCTGCTGCAGTCCGGACAAACAATGAGCAGTTCTTC	CASSPAAVRTNNEQFF
TRBV27	TRBJ1-4	.	.	TGTGCCAGCAGGACACAGTCTTCTAATGAAAAACTGTTTTTT	CASRTQSSNEKLFF
TRBV10-3	TRBJ2-5	TRBD2	.	TGTGCCATCAGTGAGTCGCAGGGACTAGCGGGACAAGAGACCCAGTACTTC	CAISESQGLAGQETQYF
TRBV7-9	TRBJ1-2	.	.	TGTGCCAGCAGCCCGGACAGCTATGGCTACACCTTC	CASSPDSYGYTF
TRBV27	TRBJ2-1	TRBD1	.	TGTGCCGCGCGACAGGGACCCTACAATGAGCAGTTCTTC	CAARQGPYNEQFF
TRBV12-5	TRBJ2-7	.	.	TGTGCTAGTGGTTTGGTGAGGCACGAGCAGTACTTC	CASGLVRHEQYF
TRBV30	TRBJ2-1	TRBD1	.	TGTGCCTGGAGTTGGAACAGGGGTTACAATGAGCAGTTCTTC	CAWSWNRGYNEQFF
TRBV11-2	TRBJ2-2	.	.	TGTGCCAGCAGCCCAGGGACCGGGGAGCTGTTTTTT	CASSPGTGELFF
TRBV10-2	TRBJ1-1	TRBD1	.	TGCGCCAGCGGACAGGGTTTCACTGAAGCTTTCTTT	CASGQGFTEAFF
TRBV28	TRBJ2-7	TRBD1	.	TGTGCCAGCAGTTTAGCCAGGGGGACGGCGTGGGAGCAGTACTTC	CASSLARGTAWEQYF
TRBV5-1	TRBJ2-2	.	.	TGCGCCAGCAGCTCCGGCCGGCTAGCCTCAGTGGGCGGGGAGCTGTTTTTT	CASSSGRLASVGGELFF
TRBV2	TRBJ2-6	TRBD2	.	TGTGCCAGCAGTGAATTCGCTTTTCTCGGGGGGAGTTCAGTCTCTGGGGCCAACGTCCTGACTTTC	CASSEFAFLGGSSVSGANVLTF
TRBV14	TRBJ2-1	TRBD2	.	TGTGCCAGCAGCCAAGTAGTTGCTAGCGGGAGGGGTAATGAGCAGTTCTTC	CASSQVVASGRGNEQFF
TRBV29-1	TRBJ2-1	.	.	TGCAGCGTTGACAGGGTGTCCTACAATGAGCAGTTCTTC	CSVDRVSYNEQFF
TRBV2	TRBJ2-7	.	few	TGTGCCAGCAGTGAACGGCAGGCCTACGAGCAGTACTTC	CASSERQAYEQYF
TRBV3-1/TRBV3-2	TRBJ2-5	TRBD2	.	TGTGCCAGCAGCCAAGGACTAGCGGGTGTGCGGTCCCAGTACTTC	CASSQGLAGVRSQYF
TRBV1	TRBJ2-7	.	.	TGCACCAGCAGACCAGGGGGCAGGTCCTACGAGCAGTACTTC	CTSRPGGRSYEQYF
TRBV3-1/TRBV3-2	TRBJ1-5	.	.	TGTGCCAGCAGCCGCAGGGGCGCGGATCAGCCCCAGCATTTT	CASSRRGADQPQHF
TRBV2	TRBJ1-1	TRBD1	.	TGTGCCAGCAGTGAACAGGGGGGCACTGAAGCTTTCTTT	CASSEQGGTEAFF
TRBV5-1	TRBJ1-1	TRBD1	.	TGCGCCAGCAGCTTGGCCCCAACAGGGGGCGCCGCTGAAGCTTTCTTT	CASSLAPTGGAAEAFF
TRBV27	TRBJ1-5	.	.	TGTGCCAGCAGTATCACAGCGGGAAGGGAACAAAGCAATCAGCCCCAGCATTTT	CASSITAGREQSNQPQHF
TRBV19	TRBJ1-1	.	.	TGTGCCAGTAGTATAGAGGCTACAGGGAGGGCCACTGAAGCTTTCTTT	CASSIEATGRATEAFF
TRBV3-1/TRBV3-2	TRBJ1-5	TRBD1	.	TGTGCCAGCAGCCCCACAGGGGGAGCGGATCAGCCCCAGCATTTT	CASSPTGGADQPQHF
TRBV18	TRBJ1-2	TRBD1	.	TGTGCCAGCTCCCAGGTCCCGGGACAGCGGGAGGTGATTTATGGCTACACCTTC	CASSQVPGQREVIYGYTF
TRBV2	TRBJ1-5	.	once	TGTGCCAGTGCGGGGAGTAATAGCAATCAGCCCCAGCATTTT	CASAGSNSNQPQHF
TRBV4-1	TRBJ1-5	TRBD1	once	TGCGCCAGCAGCCAGACACCGGGACAGATGGGTCAGCCCCAGCATTTT	CASSQTPGQMGQPQHF
TRBV4-1	TRBJ2-3	TRBD2	.	TGCGCCAGCAGCCACGTGATAGCGGGAGGAAGAGATACGCAGTATTTT	CASSHVIAGGRDTQYF
TRBV6-5	TRBJ1-4	.	few	TGTGCCAGCAGTTACTCACCCGACGGGGGAAAACTGTTTTTT	CASSYSPDGGKLFF
TRBV5-1	TRBJ1-6	TRBD1	.	TGCGCCAGCAGCTTGGCGTCAGGGGGGAGATCACCCCTCCACTTT	CASSLASGGRSPLHF
TRBV5-6	TRBJ1-3	.	once	TGTGCCAGCAGCCCAGTGGGAGGGACTGGAAACACCATATATTTT	CASSPVGGTGNTIYF
TRBV4-1	TRBJ2-1	.	.	TGCGCCAGCAGCCGGCTTGGGGGTAGCGGAAACAATGAGCAGTTCTTC	CASSRLGGSGNNEQFF
TRBV2	TRBJ2-5	TRBD2	.	TGTGCCAGCAGGAGACAGACTAGCGGGACAATACAAGAGACCCAGTACTTC	CASRRQTSGTIQETQYF
TRBV6-5	TRBJ2-7	TRBD2	few	TGTGCCAGCAGCTCACTAGCGGGAGGTCTTGTGGGCACGTACTTC	CASSSLAGGLVGTYF
TRBV5-1	TRBJ1-1	.	.	TGCGCCAGCAGCTTCACAGGGATGAACACTGAAGCTTTCTTT	CASSFTGMNTEAFF
TRBV19	TRBJ2-5	.	.	TGTGCCAGTAGTGGAGGCGAACAAGAGACCCAGTACTTC	CASSGGEQETQYF
TRBV4-2	TRBJ2-1	.	.	TGTGCCAGCAGCCCCGAGGGTTCCTACAATGAGCAGTTCTTC	CASSPEGSYNEQFF
TRBV7-9	TRBJ1-2	TRBD1	.	TGTGCCAGCAGCTCCACACTAGGGACAGGGGGGGGCTACACCTTC	CASSSTLGTGGGYTF
TRBV19	TRBJ1-4	.	.	TGTGCCAGTAGTATCCTAGAGAATGAAAAACTGTTTTTT	CASSILENEKLFF
TRBV20-1	TRBJ1-2	.	.	TGCAGTGCTAGTCGGGGGGGGGTGCCCCCCTACTATGGCTACACCTTC	CSASRGGVPPYYGYTF
TRBV9	TRBJ2-1	.	.	TGTGCCAGCAGCGTAGCGGGAACAATCAATGAGCAGTTCTTC	CASSVAGTINEQFF
TRBV5-1	TRBJ2-5	.	.	TGCGCCAGCAGCCCGGTATCCCCCCAAGAGACCCAGTACTTC	CASSPVSPQETQYF
TRBV27	TRBJ2-5	.	.	TGTGCCAGCAGTCTCGGTACCCTCGGACAGACAGAGACCCAGTACTTC	CASSLGTLGQTETQYF
TRBV28	TRBJ2-1	.	.	TGTGCCAGCAGGGACGTAGGGCGGACCAAGGGGAATGAGCAGTTCTTC	CASRDVGRTKGNEQFF
TRBV7-9	TRBJ2-7	.	.	TGTGCCAGCAGCCTGAGCTCCGGACAGCTCTCCTACGAGCAGTACTTC	CASSLSSGQLSYEQYF
TRBV19	TRBJ1-2	.	.	TGTGCCAGTAGTATAATCCCAGGGAGGGACTATGGCTACACCTTC	CASSIIPGRDYGYTF
TRBV5-1	TRBJ2-2	TRBD1	.	TGCGCCAGCAGCTCCGGGACAGCCCTTGACGGGGAGCTGTTTTTT	CASSSGTALDGELFF
TRBV4-2	TRBJ2-3	TRBD2	.	TGTGCCAGCAGCCACAGAGCGGGAGAAGATACGCAGTATTTT	CASSHRAGEDTQYF
TRBV12-3/TRBV12-4	TRBJ2-1	TRBD1	.	TGTGCCAGCAGTACGAGACAGGGGGCAATCTCGTTCTTC	CASSTRQGAISFF
TRBV2	TRBJ2-6	TRBD2	.	TGTGCCAGCAGTGAAGAGCGGGGGATATTCTCTGGGGCCAACGTCCTGACTTTC	CASSEERGIFSGANVLTF
TRBV18	TRBJ1-5	TRBD1	.	TGTGCCAGCTCACCTCCGGGACAGGGTATGTCCCAGCATTTT	CASSPPGQGMSQHF
TRBV29-1	TRBJ2-3	TRBD1	.	TGCAGCGTTGCGGTGACAGGGGTAACAGATACGCAGTATTTT	CSVAVTGVTDTQYF
TRBV3-1/TRBV3-2	TRBJ2-7	TRBD2	.	TGTGCCAGCAGCATGGCGGGAGGACGAGGTGAGCAGTACTTC	CASSMAGGRGEQYF
TRBV11-1	TRBJ2-5	.	.	TGTGCCAGCAGCTTAGTCTTAGGGGGAATCCGAGAGACCCAGTACTTC	CASSLVLGGIRETQYF
TRBV29-1	TRBJ2-1	TRBD2	.	TGCAGCGTTGGGAAGGGGAGGGTCAGGGCTGAGCAGTTCTTC	CSVGKGRVRAEQFF
TRBV5-4	TRBJ2-3	.	once	TGTGCCAGCAGCTTGTGGGGGGCAGATACGCAGTATTTT	CASSLWGADTQYF
TRBV6-1	TRBJ2-6	.	once	TGTGCCAGCAGTGATTGGGCAGTGGCCTCTGGGGCCAACGTCCTGACTTTC	CASSDWAVASGANVLTF
TRBV6-1	TRBJ2-1	.	.	TGTGCCAGCAGTGAAAGTAGCGGCTCCTACAATGAGCAGTTCTTC	CASSESSGSYNEQFF
TRBV30	TRBJ1-1	.	.	TGTGCCTGGCGGGGAGGGCTCATTGAAGCTTTCTTT	CAWRGGLIEAFF